This T cell receptor beta chain was recovered during a study of CD8 T cells in ankylosing spondylitis. Quantitative 5'-RACE with molecular barcodes produced the TCR beta libraries. Each CDR3 protein gets one entry after TCRdb re-called the 5' RACE reads with MiXCR. The sample carries approximately 340,000 distinct CDR3 sequences, roughly 14% recorded once. Study-level points and caveats: Those disease-linked clones were CD8+; they were also relatively rare in peripheral blood. For ankylosing spondylitis blood, a TCR beta motif of several highly homologous variants appeared characteristic. Significant enrichment of disease-linked clones was reported in matched ankylosing spondylitis synovial fluid.

CDR1 and CDR2 (germline): SEHNR, FQNEAQ (reference sequence). The CDR3 length is 15 residues. Trimming shortened V by 6 bases and J by 1 base, and 15 bases separated the two germline ends. The table lists this clonotype with a few counts. Antigen: not known. This clonotype originated in a male donor with ankylosing spondylitis or in good health (not recorded which). The chain employs TRBV7-9 and TRBJ2-5, with D maybe TRBD2 (5 bases). Material for sequencing was blood, either unsorted or a sorted T cell fraction (not recorded which). The CDR3 sequence: CASRLTSGLQETQYF. The CDR3 nucleotides read TGTGCCAGCAGACTAACGAGCGGCCTCCAAGAGACCCAGTACTTC.